This T cell receptor beta chain was captured in a study of control samples from healthy donors and cancer patients. Trimming cost V 3 bases and J 3 bases, with 6 bases left between them. CDR3 length equals 12 residues. Germline V gene data show CDR1 as SGHRS and CDR2 as YFSETQ. TCRdb keeps only in-frame clones here, not all; method: immunoSEQ multiplex PCR. The sample records about 410,000 clones, approximately 90% being singletons. Specimen: PBMCs. The chain is built from TRBV5-1 and TRBJ1-2; D gene unclear. This clonotype originated in a man in his forties with head and neck cancer. The CDR3 region is CASSYADYGYTF. CDR3 sequence (DNA): TGCGCCAGCAGCTATGCCGACTATGGCTACACCTTC. Full variable domain (missing parts from reference TRBV5-1 and TRBJ1-2): KAGVTQTPRYLIKTRGQQVTLSCSPISGHRSVSWYQQTPGQGLQFLFEYFSETQRNKGNFPGRFSGRQFSNSRSEMNVSTLELGDSALYLCASSYADYGYTFGSGTRLTVV.